This is a list of T cell receptor beta chains from one sample in a study of shared clonotypes between healthy human individuals. Using immunoSEQ multiplex PCR, the repertoire was profiled, and TCRdb retains in-frame clones only, with some absent. The table lists 900,000 to 1,200,000 clones, around three quarters of them singletons. The sample comprised memory CD4+ T cells from PBMCs. These receptors were taken from a man aged 18 to 29 in good health. Some clones in this sample may be carry-over from other donors' samples. CDR3s include the opening cysteine and the closing phenylalanine or tryptophan. A D gene is named only where the DNA matches it firmly.

V	D	J	length	CDR3
TRBV19	NA	TRBJ2-4	16	CASSIRGTVAKNIQYF
TRBV28	TRBD2	TRBJ2-2	18	CASSSTLTSGRQTGELFF
TRBV18	NA	TRBJ1-3	16	CASSPAGPYSGNTIYF
TRBV7-2	NA	TRBJ2-3	14	CASSPSYTTDTQYF
TRBV2	TRBD2	TRBJ2-1	13	CASSVWRERGQFF
TRBV7-2	NA	TRBJ2-5	13	CASSSEYQETQYF
TRBV9	TRBD2	TRBJ2-7	16	CASSVEWSAGVGEQYF
TRBV7-2	TRBD2	TRBJ2-7	17	CASSTKPPSGLAYEQYF
TRBV5-6	NA	TRBJ1-1	14	CASSLRLVNTEAFF
TRBV11-1	NA	TRBJ2-7	15	CASSLATRQTGEQYF
TRBV18	NA	TRBJ1-2	14	CASSPGREYYGYTF
TRBV7-6	NA	TRBJ1-1	18	CASSSNRVRAWHGTEAFF
TRBV5-1	TRBD2	TRBJ2-3	15	CASMVTAGGIDTQYF
TRBV7-2	TRBD2	TRBJ2-1	14	CASTLAGGYNEQFF
TRBV5-6	NA	TRBJ1-4	14	CASSLDRSVEKLFF
TRBV27	NA	TRBJ1-4	15	CASSRGRGLSEKLFF
TRBV11-2	NA	TRBJ2-1	15	CASSPRRGRGGEQFF
TRBV27	TRBD1	TRBJ2-3	14	CASSRGRFADTQYF
TRBV30	NA	TRBJ2-7	11	CAWSTPYEQYF
TRBV2	NA	TRBJ2-5	13	CASSGLDAETQYF
TRBV7-2	TRBD2	TRBJ2-3	16	CASSLLAVRARDTQYF
TRBV18	NA	TRBJ2-1	16	CASSPYWAGMGNEQFF
TRBV7-2	TRBD1	TRBJ1-2	15	CASSLDRQGVGGYTF
TRBV9	NA	TRBJ2-5	13	CASSVGVQETQYF
TRBV7-9	TRBD1	TRBJ2-1	19	CASSQGVSRGTGPYNEQFF
TRBV5-4	NA	TRBJ2-3	13	CASAIDSTDTQYF
TRBV7-9	NA	TRBJ1-5	14	CASSSREANQPQHF
TRBV6-5	NA	TRBJ2-6	15	CAVQRTPSGANVLTF
TRBV18	TRBD1	TRBJ1-2	14	CASSVTGEVDGYTF
TRBV5-1	NA	TRBJ2-7	11	CASKYANEQYF
TRBV10-3	TRBD1	TRBJ2-2	15	CAIRPGQANTGELFF
TRBV7-3	TRBD2	TRBJ2-1	17	CASSLMAETSGNNEQFF
TRBV10-2	NA	TRBJ2-7	12	CASRGRSYEQYF
TRBV25-1	NA	TRBJ1-3	14	CASRDRYSGNTIYF
TRBV18	TRBD2	TRBJ2-1	15	CASSPQGLAGNEQFF
TRBV7-9	NA	TRBJ1-1	16	CASSLGPRLGSTEAFF
TRBV12-2	NA	TRBJ2-7	15	CASRSTSGRSHEQYF
TRBV28	NA	TRBJ1-1	12	CASSLRVTEAFF
TRBV5-5	NA	TRBJ1-4	13	CASSLIAGEKLFF
TRBV30	NA	TRBJ1-1	11	CAWSVGPEAFF
TRBV7-2	NA	TRBJ1-3	13	CASSPHYGNTIYF
TRBV2	NA	TRBJ1-2	13	CASSQAPGSGYTF
TRBV25-1	NA	TRBJ2-5	15	CASSSRDWYQETQYF
TRBV5-1	TRBD2	NA	19	CASSLGGSPGLAGAYEQYF
TRBV28	TRBD1	TRBJ1-4	13	CASSTRGEEKLFF
TRBV6-1	TRBD1	TRBJ2-3	16	CASSDKRQGMGDTQYF
TRBV5-6	TRBD2	TRBJ2-4	16	CASSLLAGGAKNIQYF
TRBV7-3	TRBD1	TRBJ2-6	14	CASSKGGTANVLTF
TRBV4-2	NA	TRBJ2-2	13	CASSQDGMGELFF
TRBV5-1	NA	TRBJ2-5	16	CASSFGVGQGIETQYF